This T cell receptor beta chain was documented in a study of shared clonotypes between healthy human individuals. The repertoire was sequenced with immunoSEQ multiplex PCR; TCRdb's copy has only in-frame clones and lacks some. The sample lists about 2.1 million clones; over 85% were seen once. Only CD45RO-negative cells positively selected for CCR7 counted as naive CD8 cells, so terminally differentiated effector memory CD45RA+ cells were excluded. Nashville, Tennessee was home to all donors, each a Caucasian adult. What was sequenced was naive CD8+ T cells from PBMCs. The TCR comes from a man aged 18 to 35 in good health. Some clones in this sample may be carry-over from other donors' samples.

The CDR3 here is CASSLETHYGYTF. The DNA of the CDR3 is TGTGCCAGCAGCTTAGAAACCCACTATGGCTACACCTTC. The rearrangement uses TRBV5-6 and TRBJ1-2; D is unresolved. The V gene lost 2 bases and the J gene lost 3 bases, with 8 bases spanning the gap. This CDR3 region has 13 residues. CDR1 and CDR2 (germline): SGHDT, YYEEEE.